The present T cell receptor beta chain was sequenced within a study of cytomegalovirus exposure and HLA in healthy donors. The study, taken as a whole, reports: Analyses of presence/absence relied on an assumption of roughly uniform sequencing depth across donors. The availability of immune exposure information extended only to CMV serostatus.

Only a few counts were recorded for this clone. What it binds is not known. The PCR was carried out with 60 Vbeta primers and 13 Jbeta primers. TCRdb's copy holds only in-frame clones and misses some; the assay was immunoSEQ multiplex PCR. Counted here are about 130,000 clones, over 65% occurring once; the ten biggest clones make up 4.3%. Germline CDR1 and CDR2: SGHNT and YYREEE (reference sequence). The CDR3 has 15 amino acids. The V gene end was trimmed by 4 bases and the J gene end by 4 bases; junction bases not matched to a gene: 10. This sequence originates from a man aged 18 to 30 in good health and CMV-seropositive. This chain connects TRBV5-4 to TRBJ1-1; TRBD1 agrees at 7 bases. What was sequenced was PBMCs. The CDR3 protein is CASSLGQAPGTEAFF. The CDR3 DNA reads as TGTGCCAGCAGCCTAGGACAGGCGCCGGGCACTGAAGCTTTCTTT.